This TCR beta chain was retrieved from a study of cytomegalovirus exposure and HLA in healthy donors. Germline-derived CDR1 and CDR2 are MNHEY and SVGAGI. The CDR3 totals 15 residues. The trim removed 4 bases at V and 1 base at J, leaving 2 bases unmatched. PCR was performed using 60 Vbeta and 13 Jbeta primers. Using immunoSEQ multiplex PCR, the repertoire was profiled, and TCRdb retains in-frame clones only, with some absent. There are 120,000 or so clones in the sample, with approximately 3.8% held by the top ten. Study results and caveats: Prior analysis indicated that the majority of TCR beta V segments exhibited productivity approximately 87% or approximately 30% of the time. It was taken for granted in presence/absence analyses that sequencing depth across donors was roughly uniform.

The donors gave bone marrow, and they were healthy. A note on this clone: The target antigen is unknown.

The gene calls are TRBV6-5 and TRBJ2-3, with 10 nucleotides matching TRBD2. The sample comprised PBMCs. The clonotype comes from a man between 18 and 35 years old in good health and CMV-seronegative. The CDR3 region has the DNA TGTGCCAGCAGTTCCGGACTAGCGGGCACAGATACGCAGTATTTT. It specifies CASSSGLAGTDTQYF.